The T cell receptor (beta chain) described here comes from a study of tumor and adjacent non-tumor tissue in lung cancer. The wider study: There were 11 to 13 adenocarcinoma, a couple of squamous cell carcinoma and 1 small cell lung cancer cases.

A modified ARM-PCR protocol with three rounds of nested PCR amplified TCRbeta. Each CDR3 protein is one row after TCRdb ran MiXCR on the multiplex PCR reads. The sample contains roughly 120,000 distinct CDR3 sequences, roughly 84% of which appear only once. Concerning this clonotype itself: Its antigen remains unidentified. The conserved phenylalanine or tryptophan normally closing the CDR3 is absent here, so this likely arose from a read error.

No cell sorting was done before RNA was extracted from the tissue. Study-level findings and limits: Normal lung showed higher cumulative top 100 clone frequency than tumor.

CDR3 length: 17 amino acids. Germline V lookup: CDR1 MNHNY, CDR2 SVGAGI (reference sequence). This sequence joins TRBV6-6 and TRBJ2-3; D may correspond to TRBD1 or TRBD2 (6 bases each). The source material was lung tumor tissue. The TCR comes from a man between 65 and 85 years old with non-small cell lung cancer. The CDR3 DNA follows: TGTGCCAGCAATTACGGGGAGGACAGTTTCTACACAGATACGCAGTATTCT. Protein product: CASNYGEDSFYTDTQYS.